In its sample, the clone carrying this T cell receptor (beta chain) was seen once. Its cognate antigen is unknown. Only in-frame clones appear in the TCRdb table, and some are missing; sequencing was by immunoSEQ multiplex PCR. Of tens of thousands of clones in the sample, about 71% were seen once. This sample is part of a study of PD-1 blockade in classical Hodgkin lymphoma. Study summary: Patients in the cohort were put on intravenous nivolumab, 3 mg/kg every 2 weeks. Points from the study as a whole: Reports described newly diagnosed patients as having lower baseline TCR diversity than healthy donors. Newly diagnosed patients had diversity similar to the baseline diversity of complete responders.

The germline CDR1 and CDR2 sequences are SGDLS and YYNGEE. V was pared by 4 bases and J by 6 bases, with 13 bases between. The CDR3 runs 13 residues. Autologous stem cell transplantation was followed by relapse in every patient, and brentuximab vedotin exposure varied. The sequencing used peripheral blood mononuclear cells (PBMCs), collected at baseline. This clonotype originated in a human donor with classical Hodgkin lymphoma. This rearrangement joins TRBV9 to TRBJ1-2; tentatively, D is TRBD1 (6 bases). This chain's CDR3 is CASSSGQTDGYTF. The DNA for the CDR3 is TGTGCCAGCAGCTCGGGACAAACGGATGGCTACACCTTC.